This T cell receptor (beta chain) was identified in a study of blood T cell repertoires in COVID-19. Study context: Sites in the United States, Italy and Spain provided acute and convalescent COVID-19 samples. Nucleic acid was either cDNA or gDNA, and it came from T cells, B-cell-depleted T cells, or PBMCs.

This clone came up once. In the study's own analysis: For nucleated cells, counts were estimated from reference gene primer amplification. TCRdb keeps only in-frame clones here, not all; method: immunoSEQ multiplex PCR. That table is the source of V, J and clone size, and D and trimming were worked out from the DNA. Of 200,000 to 300,000 clones listed, about 89% are singletons. The CDR3 sequence is 15 residues long. With 0 bases removed from V and 2 bases from J, the gap between germline ends came to 10 bases. Germline CDR1 and CDR2: SGHTA and FQGNSA. Sequencing was performed on peripheral blood. The TCR originated in a woman in her fifties or sixties with acute or convalescent COVID-19. The chain is built from TRBV7-2 and TRBJ1-1, with D uncertain. The DNA for the CDR3 is TGTGCCAGCAGCTTAGCGGCGGCAACCAACACTGAAGCTTTCTTT. It translates to CASSLAAATNTEAFF.